The following is a T cell receptor (beta chain) sequence with its context. The antigen remains undetermined. The PCR made use of 60 Vbeta and 13 Jbeta primers. Authors' data handling: Roughly 9.9 million shared chains were among the about 80 million unique TCR beta chains that a later analysis counted. The table came from immunoSEQ multiplex PCR; TCRdb's copy has only in-frame clones and leaves some out. V, J and clone size are those of that table, while D and trimming were read from the DNA. The repertoire holds around 150,000 clones, under 80% seen once, with about 2.8% in the top ten. The sample is drawn from a study of cytomegalovirus exposure and HLA in healthy donors. Whole-study results and caveats: Later analysis suggested links between common viral pathogens and several top significant clusters.

CDR1 and CDR2 (germline): SGHVS, FNYEAQ. CDR3 size: 16 residues. V lost 4 bases to trimming and J lost 2 bases, with 15 bases between them. The sample was PBMCs. The V gene is TRBV7-6, the J gene TRBJ1-5; D is undetermined. The source is a male donor in good health and CMV-seronegative. This CDR3 is CASSSGPFGGNQPQHF. As DNA, the CDR3 is TGTGCCAGCAGCTCCGGACCGTTCGGGGGCAATCAGCCCCAGCATTTT.